The clone carrying this T cell receptor (beta chain) has a count of ten or more. This specimen comes from a study of CD8 T cells in ankylosing spondylitis. TCRdb re-analysed the 5' RACE reads in MiXCR, keeping a single row per CDR3 protein. The table includes 150,000 to 200,000 distinct CDR3 sequences, approximately 10% detected once. The ends were cut back, 2 bases at V and 0 bases at J, with 2 bases in the middle. The CDR3 sequence is 12 residues long. Germline lookup yields CDR1 LGHDT and CDR2 YNNKEL (reference sequence). This sequence originates from a male donor with ankylosing spondylitis or in good health (not recorded which). The rearrangement links TRBV3-1 to TRBJ2-7; the D is unclear. Specimen: blood, either unsorted or a sorted T cell fraction (not recorded which). CDR3 region: CASSQFSYEQYF. In nucleotides, the CDR3 is TGTGCCAGCAGCCAATTCTCCTACGAGCAGTACTTC.